One sample yielded the 23 T cell receptor beta chains listed below, sequenced in a study of blood T cells in healthy people across ages. Through a sample-barcoded 5' primer and a J-beta primer mix, a second PCR was run for roughly 6 to 12 cycles. Each CDR3 protein is one row after TCRdb ran MiXCR on the 5' RACE reads. The data show about 970,000 distinct CDR3 sequences, about 51% seen once. The sample was blood. These receptors originate from an older woman in good health.

The chain links TRBV7-2 to TRBJ2-7; 8 bases agree with TRBD2. The CDR3 spans 16 residues. Germline trimming cut 1 base from V and 2 bases from J; bases unmatched to any gene: 7. Germline V gene lookup returns CDR1 SGHTA and CDR2 FQGNSA. This CDR3 reads CASSLVGGGNTYEQYF. CDR3 DNA sequence: TGTGCCAGCAGCTTAGTTGGCGGGGGGAACACCTACGAGCAGTACTTC. Variable domain in full (rest from reference TRBV7-2 and TRBJ2-7): GAGVSQSPSNKVTEKGKDVELRCDPISGHTALYWYRQSLGQGLEFLIYFQGNSAPDKSGLPSDRFSAERTGGSVSTLTIQRTQQEDSAVYLCASSLVGGGNTYEQYFGPGTRLTVT.

This clonotype was recorded a few times. This chain joins TRBV6-2 or TRBV6-3 and TRBJ2-5; D is perhaps TRBD2 (6 bases). The end of the DNA aligns better with TRBJ2-7, so the J call may be wrong. Looked up from germline, CDR1 is MNHEY and CDR2 is SVGEGT. This CDR3 spans 12 amino acids. CDR3 loop: CASSYWGDEQYF. CDR3 nucleotide sequence: TGTGCCAGCAGTTACTGGGGGGACGAGCAGTACTTC.

This clonotype was seen once. The chain recombines TRBV28 with TRBJ2-7; 7 nucleotides agree with TRBD1. The CDR3 covers 13 residues. Germline V gives CDR1 MDHEN, CDR2 SYDVKM. The V gene end was trimmed by 3 bases and the J gene end by 10 bases; junction bases not matched to a gene: 9. The CDR3 DNA is TGTGCCAGCAGTTTCTACCAGGGGGTGGGTCAGTACTTC. Protein: CASSFYQGVGQYF.

The V gene is TRBV4-1, the J gene TRBJ2-1; no clear D gene. In germline, CDR1 is MGHRA, CDR2 YSYEKL. V was pared by 0 bases and J by 1 base, with 10 bases between. The CDR3 extends over 16 amino acids. CDR3 region: CASSQESSGSYNEQFF. CDR3 in DNA: TGCGCCAGCAGCCAAGAGTCGAGTGGGTCCTACAATGAGCAGTTCTTC.

The chain is built from TRBV5-1 and TRBJ2-7; D tentatively reads TRBD1 or TRBD2 (5 bases each). The germline V and J ends were trimmed by 3 bases and 5 bases, with 12 bases remaining between them. The CDR3 has 13 residues. Germline V gives CDR1 SGHRS, CDR2 YFSETQ. The CDR3 reads CASSWDVGHEQYF. The CDR3 nucleotides read TGCGCCAGCAGCTGGGACGTGGGTCACGAGCAGTACTTC.

The chain couples TRBV4-1 to TRBJ2-5; 7 bases align to TRBD2. From germline, CDR1 is MGHRA and CDR2 YSYEKL. The CDR3 spans 15 residues. V lost 1 base to trimming and J lost 5 bases; unmatched junction nucleotides: 7. DNA for the CDR3: TGCGCCAGCAGCCAAGCTAGCGGCACCAAGGAGACCCAGTACTTC. It codes for CASSQASGTKETQYF.

The chain has TRBV6-5 and TRBJ1-2, with D hard to call. Trimming shortened V by 4 bases and J by 3 bases, and 6 bases separated the two germline ends. The length of the CDR3 is 12 residues. Germline V gene data show CDR1 as MNHEY and CDR2 as SVGAGI. Here the CDR3 reads CASSWRDYGYTF. CDR3 DNA sequence: TGTGCCAGCAGTTGGAGAGACTATGGCTACACCTTC.

This chain connects TRBV6-6 to TRBJ2-7, with D unclear. V gave up 2 bases and J gave up 7 bases, with 9 bases separating them. Germline lookup yields CDR1 MNHNY and CDR2 SVGAGI (reference sequence). This CDR3 spans 12 amino acids. The CDR3 here is CASSYADNEQYF. In DNA form, the CDR3 reads TGTGCCAGCAGTTACGCTGACAATGAGCAGTACTTC.

This chain joins TRBV10-3 and TRBJ2-3; 7 positions agree with TRBD2. Germline loops: CDR1 ENHRY, CDR2 SYGVKD. The CDR3 covers 17 residues. The ends lost 3 bases at V and 1 base at J; junction bases unmatched: 10. CDR3: CAISDPRGEGGTDTQYF. Written as DNA, the CDR3 is TGTGCCATCAGTGATCCCCGGGGGGAAGGGGGCACAGATACGCAGTATTTT.

This clonotype was counted a few times. The chain uses TRBV14 and TRBJ1-4, with D maybe TRBD1 (6 bases). The length of the CDR3 is 12 residues. Germline assignment: CDR1 SGHDN and CDR2 FVKESK. Deletions cut 8 bases from V and 7 bases from J, with 11 bases between. The CDR3 nucleotides are TGTGCCAGCTCGACCAGGGGTGAAAAACTGTTTTTT. This encodes CASSTRGEKLFF.

This clonotype was seen more than once but under ten times. V gene TRBV13 combines with J gene TRBJ2-7; perhaps TRBD2 as D (5 bases). Germline V gives CDR1 PRHDT, CDR2 FYEKMQ (reference sequence). This CDR3 comprises 14 residues. The ends were cut back, 4 bases at V and 0 bases at J, with 10 bases in the middle. In DNA, the CDR3 is TGTGCCAGCAGCTCGGCCGGGGTCTCCTACGAGCAGTACTTC. It yields the protein CASSSAGVSYEQYF.

The V call is TRBV10-3, the J call TRBJ2-7, with a possible D match to TRBD2 (6 bases). Germline CDR1 is ENHRY and CDR2 is SYGVKD. The CDR3 is 12 residues long. The V and J ends lost 11 bases and 2 bases respectively, with 13 bases between them. The CDR3 region is CAVGGSTYEQYF. The CDR3 DNA reads as TGTGCCGTCGGGGGTTCTACCTACGAGCAGTACTTC.

This clonotype was counted only a few times. V is TRBV6-6 and J is TRBJ2-7; D is possibly TRBD1 (6 bases). Looked up from germline, CDR1 is MNHNY and CDR2 is SVGAGI (reference sequence). There are 14 residues in the CDR3. The ends were cut back, 0 bases at V and 6 bases at J, with 12 bases in the middle. CDR3: CASSYSQDSAEQYF. DNA of the CDR3: TGTGCCAGCAGTTACTCTCAGGACAGTGCCGAGCAGTACTTC.

This clonotype has a handful of counts. The chain has TRBV28 and TRBJ2-1; D not certain. The CDR3 runs to 12 residues. V was shortened by 4 bases and J by 9 bases, with 10 bases between the two germline ends. Looked up from germline, CDR1 is MDHEN and CDR2 is SYDVKM. This CDR3 is CASSYPASEQFF. CDR3 DNA sequence: TGTGCCAGCAGTTATCCAGCCTCTGAGCAGTTCTTC.

The rearrangement joins TRBV29-1 to TRBJ2-5; tentative D call: TRBD1 (6 bases). This CDR3 has 11 residues. Trimming shortened V by 6 bases and J by 9 bases, and 14 bases separated the two germline ends. Germline CDR1 is SQVTM and CDR2 is ANQGSEA. The CDR3 reads CSVNRDGAQYF. The CDR3, as DNA: TGCAGCGTGAACAGGGATGGGGCCCAGTACTTC.

The V gene is TRBV20-1, the J gene TRBJ1-2; 8 bases match TRBD1. The CDR3 totals 13 residues. Per germline, CDR1 DFQATT and CDR2 SNEGSKA (reference sequence). V was clipped by 6 bases and J by 4 bases; unmatched bases: 7. The CDR3 region is CSAGDRGTYGYTF. The CDR3 DNA is TGCAGTGCCGGAGACAGGGGAACCTATGGCTACACCTTC.

This clonotype appeared a single time. The V call is TRBV4-1, the J call TRBJ2-1, with 7 bases that match TRBD2. The end of the DNA aligns better with TRBJ2-7, so the J call may be wrong. The CDR3 is 16 residues long. The germline gives CDR1 MGHRA, CDR2 YSYEKL. CDR3 sequence: CASSLGRRESYNEQYF. CDR3 sequence (DNA): TGCGCCAGCAGCCTAGGACGGCGGGAGTCCTACAATGAGCAGTACTTC.

CDR3 nucleotide sequence: TGCAGTGCTAGCGGGATCCGTTACGAGCAGTACTTC. Translated, it gives CSASGIRYEQYF. This chain uses TRBV20-1 with TRBJ2-7; D possibly corresponds to TRBD2 (5 bases). The V and J ends lost 3 bases and 4 bases respectively, with 10 bases between them. The germline V gene encodes CDR1 DFQATT and CDR2 SNEGSKA (reference sequence). The CDR3 runs 12 residues.

The J gene is TRBJ2-3, the V gene TRBV2; perhaps TRBD1 as D (6 bases). The CDR3 is 13 amino acids. The V end lost 6 bases, the J end lost 4 bases, and 11 bases lay between the germline ends. In germline, CDR1 is SNHLY, CDR2 FYNNEI. CDR3 in amino acids: CASRRGTSDTQYF. CDR3 DNA: TGTGCCAGCAGAAGGGGGACATCAGATACGCAGTATTTT.

V and J are TRBV20-1 and TRBJ2-5; 8 positions match TRBD1. V lost 6 bases to trimming and J lost 1 base; unmatched junction nucleotides: 7. The CDR3 extends over 14 amino acids. Looked up from germline, CDR1 is DFQATT and CDR2 is SNEGSKA (reference sequence). This chain's CDR3 is CSATGTGLQETQYF. CDR3 nucleotide sequence: TGCAGTGCCACCGGGACAGGACTCCAAGAGACCCAGTACTTC.

CDR3 in amino acids: CASSERPTETGELFF. The CDR3 DNA reads as TGTGCCAGCAGCGAGAGGCCGACAGAAACCGGGGAGCTGTTTTTT. This chain joins TRBV9 and TRBJ2-2; a possible D gene is TRBD1 (5 bases). CDR3 length: 15 amino acids. The V end was cut by 3 bases, the J end by 5 bases, with 14 bases between. Germline CDR1 SGDLS, CDR2 YYNGEE.

The CDR3 region has the DNA TGCGCCAGCAGCTTGGTTGGGGGATTTACTAGCGGTGGCGGGGAGCTGTTTTTT. It translates to CASSLVGGFTSGGGELFF. V is TRBV5-1 and J is TRBJ2-2, with TRBD2 matching over 8 bases. Per germline, CDR1 SGHRS and CDR2 YFSETQ. The V and J ends lost 0 bases and 7 bases, in that order; junction bases with no gene match: 14. The CDR3 loop spans 18 amino acids.

In this sample, this clonotype turned up a few times. J is TRBJ2-5 and V is TRBV3-1; no clear D gene. The germline V gene has CDR1 LGHDT and CDR2 YNNKEL (reference sequence). This CDR3 region has 14 residues. Deletions cut 3 bases from V and 1 base from J, with 9 bases between. CDR3: CASSHFPRQETQYF. Written as DNA, the CDR3 is TGTGCCAGCAGCCATTTCCCCCGCCAAGAGACCCAGTACTTC.